This T cell receptor beta chain is from a study of monozygotic twins with cystic fibrosis. Study-wide results and caveats: The repertoire was suggested to be naive-dominated, clonality median roughly 0.0093.

Trimming left V 6 bases short and J 0 bases short, with 12 bases between. CDR3 length: 14 amino acids. Germline CDR1 is LNHDA and CDR2 is SQIVND (reference sequence). This clone was seen a few times. Its target is not known. Data came from immunoSEQ multiplex PCR; TCRdb stores just in-frame clones and leaves some out. The sample contains around 36,000 clones, more than 55% of which appear only once. The rearrangement links TRBV19 to TRBJ2-7; D gene unclear. Input material: blood. The receptor's source is a girl aged 5-17 years with cystic fibrosis. The CDR3 nucleotides are TGTGCCAGTAGGAGCAGTTTAAGCTCCTACGAGCAGTACTTC. Translation gives CASRSSLSSYEQYF.